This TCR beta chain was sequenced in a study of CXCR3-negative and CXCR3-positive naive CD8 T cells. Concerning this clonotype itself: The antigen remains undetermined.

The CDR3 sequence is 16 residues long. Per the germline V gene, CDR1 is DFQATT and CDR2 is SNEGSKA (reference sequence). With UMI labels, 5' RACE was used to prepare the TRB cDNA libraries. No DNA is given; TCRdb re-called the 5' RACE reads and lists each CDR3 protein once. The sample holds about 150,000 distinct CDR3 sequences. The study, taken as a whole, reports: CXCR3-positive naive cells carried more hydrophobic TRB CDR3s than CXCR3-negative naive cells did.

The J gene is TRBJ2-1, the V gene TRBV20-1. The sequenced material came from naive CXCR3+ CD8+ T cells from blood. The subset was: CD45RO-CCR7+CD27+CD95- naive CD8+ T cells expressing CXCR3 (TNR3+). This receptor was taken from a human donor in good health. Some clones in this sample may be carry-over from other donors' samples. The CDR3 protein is CSAILLAGPSYNEQFF.